The sequence of this T cell receptor beta chain was determined in a study of Tregs in tolerant kidney transplant recipients. Only in-frame clones appear in the TCRdb table, and some are missing; sequencing was by immunoSEQ multiplex PCR. This table lists approximately 49,000 clones. Unstimulated regulatory T cells (CD4+CD25+CD127-), CD4+CD25- non-regulatory cells, CD4 and CD8 cells were FACS-sorted from thawed PBMCs. Regarding this clone: Antigen: not known.

Regarding the study as a whole: Tregs expanded with activated donor B cells seemed most donor-specific. Few patients were studied, so findings need validation in larger groups.

This TCR derives from a human donor who received a combined kidney and bone marrow transplant. Here the sequenced sample was CD4+ T cells from blood, taken before the transplant.

The sequenced part of the CDR3 DNA is TGTGCCAGCTCACCTCTCAGCGGGAGTCTGGCCGGGGAG. Translating gives CASSPLSGSLAGE. The CDR3 in its entirety is CASSPLSGSLAGELFF. J is TRBJ2-2 and V is TRBV18, with 8 bases fitting TRBD2. Read sequence stops 3 residues before the CDR3 end, and the germline J gene provides the missing end. Germline trimming cut 3 bases from V and 6 bases from J; bases unmatched to any gene: 9. The germline V gene has CDR1 KGHSH and CDR2 LQKENI. The CDR3 consists of 16 residues.